Shown below are 25 T cell receptor beta chains from a single sample sequenced in a study of blood T cell repertoires in COVID-19. TCRdb keeps only in-frame clones here, not all; method: immunoSEQ multiplex PCR. The sample lists tens of thousands of clones; around 89% were seen once. The source material was peripheral blood. These receptors were taken from a woman of 80 years or more with acute or convalescent COVID-19.

The chain couples TRBV27 to TRBJ2-5; D is undetermined. Trimming removed 2 bases at V and 1 base at J, with 5 bases between. This CDR3 has 13 residues. The V gene's germline CDR1 is MNHEY and CDR2 SMNVEV (reference sequence). The CDR3 loop is CASSLRLQETQYF. DNA of the CDR3: TGTGCCAGCAGTTTAAGACTCCAAGAGACCCAGTACTTC.

The chain uses TRBV2 and TRBJ2-1; TRBD1 might be the D (5 bases). Germline loops: CDR1 SNHLY, CDR2 FYNNEI. The germline V and J ends were trimmed by 5 bases and 7 bases, with 9 bases remaining between them. The CDR3 totals 12 residues. This CDR3 reads CASSWTLNEQFF. The DNA for the CDR3 is TGTGCCAGCAGTTGGACATTGAATGAGCAGTTCTTC.

V is TRBV19 and J is TRBJ2-1; D unclear. Germline V lookup: CDR1 LNHDA, CDR2 SQIVND (reference sequence). V lost 7 bases, J lost 3 bases, and 13 bases lay in between. There are 14 residues in the CDR3. CDR3 sequence (DNA): TGTGCCAGTAAGGCGAGACTGCACTACAATGAGCAGTTCTTC. Translation: CASKARLHYNEQFF.

This clone appeared a few times. The chain joins TRBV5-1 to TRBJ2-5, with 13 bases lining up with TRBD2. Germline V lookup: CDR1 SGHRS, CDR2 YFSETQ. The length of the CDR3 is 17 residues. V lost 4 bases and J lost 7; bases outside the gene matches: 13. The CDR3 reads CASSRGLAGVEVGTQYF. CDR3 in DNA: TGCGCCAGCAGCAGAGGACTAGCGGGGGTAGAGGTGGGGACCCAGTACTTC.

The chain joins TRBV7-2 to TRBJ2-3; 8 bases line up with TRBD2. The CDR3 has 15 residues. Germline loops: CDR1 SGHTA, CDR2 FQGNSA. J was trimmed by 0 bases and V by 5 bases; bases with no gene match: 4. The CDR3 sequence is CASSPSGGSTDTQYF. CDR3 nucleotides: TGTGCCAGCAGCCCAAGCGGGGGAAGCACAGATACGCAGTATTTT.

This chain links TRBV19 with TRBJ2-1; 9 positions agree with TRBD1. Germline V gene lookup returns CDR1 LNHDA and CDR2 SQIVND (reference sequence). The CDR3 covers 14 residues. Germline trimming cut 6 bases from V and 6 bases from J; bases unmatched to any gene: 6. CDR3 nucleotide sequence: TGTGCCAGTAGACAACAGGGGGCCGGCAATGAGCAGTTCTTC. This codes for CASRQQGAGNEQFF.

The rearrangement links TRBV4-3 to TRBJ2-5; 11 bases are a match to TRBD2. This CDR3 contains 15 residues. Germline V gene lookup returns CDR1 LGHNA and CDR2 YSLEER. V lost 0 bases and J lost 5; bases outside the gene matches: 2. The CDR3 is CASSQDWTSGETQYF. The CDR3 nucleotides read TGCGCCAGCAGCCAAGATTGGACTAGCGGGGAGACCCAGTACTTC.

This clone was recorded once. The rearrangement uses TRBV3-1 (or the pseudogene TRBV3-2) and TRBJ2-2; TRBD1 matches at 7 bases. Trimming removed 2 bases from V and 3 bases from J; junction bases left unmatched: 3. The CDR3 sequence is 15 residues long. CDR1 and CDR2 (germline): LGHDT, YNNKEL (reference sequence). The CDR3 loop reads CASSQRGQDTGELFF. CDR3 nucleotide sequence: TGTGCCAGCAGCCAAAGGGGGCAAGACACCGGGGAGCTGTTTTTT.

This CDR3 is CASRTRDRGNQPQHF. For the CDR3, the DNA is TGTGCCAGTAGGACCAGGGATAGGGGCAATCAGCCCCAGCATTTT. V gene TRBV19 combines with J gene TRBJ1-5, with D possibly matching TRBD1 (5 bases). CDR1 LNHDA and CDR2 SQIVND come from the germline V gene (reference sequence). The CDR3 has 15 residues. With 6 bases removed from V and 2 bases from J, the gap between germline ends came to 14 bases.

The rearrangement uses TRBV27 and TRBJ1-2; D uncertain. The germline V gene has CDR1 MNHEY and CDR2 SMNVEV (reference sequence). The V gene lost 0 bases and the J gene lost 6 bases, with 14 bases spanning the gap. This CDR3 has 15 residues. The chain's CDR3 is CASSLSPGTPNGYTF. CDR3 DNA sequence: TGTGCCAGCAGTTTATCGCCAGGAACGCCGAATGGCTACACCTTC.

This clone has just a few counts. The chain has TRBV3-1 (or the pseudogene TRBV3-2) and TRBJ1-6; unclear D gene. The germline V gene encodes CDR1 LGHDT and CDR2 YNNKEL (reference sequence). The V end lost 0 bases, the J end lost 14 bases, and 20 bases lay between the germline ends. This CDR3 is 16 amino acids long. The CDR3 sequence: CASSQDDPRTHFTLHF. Here the CDR3 DNA reads TGTGCCAGCAGCCAAGATGACCCCAGGACTCACTTCACCCTCCACTTT.

The rearrangement joins TRBV29-1 to TRBJ2-7; D is perhaps TRBD2 (5 bases). V lost 1 base and J 4 bases, leaving 14 bases between the germline ends. The V gene's germline CDR1 is SQVTM and CDR2 ANQGSEA. There are 14 residues in the CDR3. In DNA, the CDR3 is TGCAGCGTTGAAGGGTGGGGTTCGGGGTACGAGCAGTACTTC. Protein: CSVEGWGSGYEQYF.

This chain links TRBV27 with TRBJ1-2; the match to TRBD1 covers 7 bases. V dropped 4 bases and J dropped 2; count of bases not matched to a gene: 4. This CDR3 is 14 amino acids long. Germline CDR1 and CDR2: MNHEY and SMNVEV (reference sequence). Here the CDR3 DNA reads TGTGCCAGCAGTTCCCAACAGGGGAACTATGGCTACACCTTC. Protein product: CASSSQQGNYGYTF.

This chain joins TRBV5-5 and TRBJ2-2; TRBD2 matches 8 bases. The junction had 6 bases not matched to a gene; V was cut back by 3 bases and J by 5 bases. In germline, CDR1 is SGHKS, CDR2 YYEKEE (reference sequence). The CDR3 covers 15 residues. In DNA, the CDR3 is TGTGCCAGCAGCTCCCGGGGGGGCGGAACCGGGGAGCTGTTTTTT. It yields the protein CASSSRGGGTGELFF.

This rearrangement joins TRBV11-1 to TRBJ1-3; D unresolved. CDR1 is SGHAT and CDR2 is FQDESV in the germline V gene (reference sequence). V was shortened by 1 base and J by 0 bases, with 7 bases between the two germline ends. CDR3 length equals 15 residues. The CDR3 DNA reads TGTGCCAGCAGCTTAGGACGGAGCTCTGGAAACACCATATATTTT. Amino acids: CASSLGRSSGNTIYF.

The chain combines TRBV7-8 with TRBJ2-2, with 8 bases fitting TRBD1. J lost 4 bases, V lost 4 bases, and 8 bases had no gene match. CDR3 length: 16 residues. Germline-derived CDR1 and CDR2 are SGHVS and FQNEAQ. The CDR3 is CASSSRTGGGTGELFF. The CDR3 nucleotides are TGTGCCAGCAGCTCACGTACAGGGGGAGGCACCGGGGAGCTGTTTTTT. Drawing the rest from reference TRBV7-8 and TRBJ2-2, the complete variable domain is GAGVSQSPRYKVAKRGQDVALRCDPISGHVSLFWYQQALGQGPEFLTYFQNEAQLDKSGLPSDRFFAERPEGSVSTLKIQRTQQEDSAVYLCASSSRTGGGTGELFFGEGSRLTVL.

J is TRBJ2-1 and V is TRBV20-1; D unresolved. The CDR3 loop spans 10 amino acids. The germline V gene has CDR1 DFQATT and CDR2 SNEGSKA (reference sequence). V shed 2 bases and J shed 7 bases, with 3 bases lying between them. CDR3 nucleotide sequence: TGCAGTGCTAGAACTAATGAGCAGTTCTTC. As protein: CSARTNEQFF.

The gene calls are TRBV15 and TRBJ1-2; D is ambiguous. Per germline, CDR1 LNHNV and CDR2 YYDKDF (reference sequence). This CDR3 has 14 residues. Trimming removed 0 bases at V and 6 bases at J, with 11 bases between. The CDR3 spells CATSRDLVEDGYTF. In DNA, the CDR3 is TGTGCCACCAGCAGAGATTTAGTTGAGGATGGCTACACCTTC. The entire variable domain, with the rest obtained from reference TRBV15 and TRBJ1-2, is as follows: DAMVIQNPRYQVTQFGKPVTLSCSQTLNHNVMYWYQQKSSQAPKLLFHYYDKDFNNEADTPDNFQSRRPNTSFCFLDIRSPGLGDTAMYLCATSRDLVEDGYTFGSGTRLTVV.

This clone is a singleton in its sample. V and J are TRBV7-9 and TRBJ2-5; TRBD1 aligns across 9 bases. The CDR3 extends over 15 amino acids. Unmatched junction bases numbered 5, after V lost 3 bases and J lost 3 bases. Germline CDR1 SEHNR, CDR2 FQNEAQ (reference sequence). The CDR3 coding sequence is TGTGCCAGCAGCTTTGTTTGGACAGGGGAAGAGACCCAGTACTTC. Translating gives CASSFVWTGEETQYF. The variable domain in full, completed from reference TRBV7-9 and TRBJ2-5, reads DTGVSQNPRHKITKRGQNVTFRCDPISEHNRLYWYRQTLGQGPEFLTYFQNEAQLEKSRLLSDRFSAERPKGSFSTLEIQRTEQGDSAMYLCASSFVWTGEETQYFGPGTRLLVL.

The chain employs TRBV2 and TRBJ2-7; D may be TRBD1 (7 bases). The CDR3 length is 15 residues. V lost 0 bases and J lost 0, with 9 bases in between. CDR1 is SNHLY, CDR2 FYNNEI, per germline. The CDR3 is CASSEAQGGSYEQYF. CDR3 nucleotide sequence: TGTGCCAGCAGTGAAGCGCAGGGGGGCTCCTACGAGCAGTACTTC.

The chain combines TRBV19 with TRBJ2-5; weak D call: TRBD2 (6 bases). The V end lost 6 bases, the J end lost 0 bases, and 11 bases lay between the germline ends. There are 14 residues in the CDR3. The germline CDR1 and CDR2 sequences are LNHDA and SQIVND (reference sequence). The CDR3 nucleotides are TGTGCCAGTAGAAAAAGCGGGTACCAAGAGACCCAGTACTTC. Amino acid sequence: CASRKSGYQETQYF.

The chain carries TRBV3-1 (or the pseudogene TRBV3-2) and TRBJ2-1, with TRBD2 matching 13 bases. Looked up from germline, CDR1 is LGHDT and CDR2 is YNNKEL (reference sequence). CDR3 size: 17 residues. Trimming cost V 0 bases and J 4 bases; bases outside gene matches: 3. The CDR3 DNA is TGTGCCAGCAGCCAAGAACTAGCGGGAGGGAAGTACAATGAGCAGTTCTTC. It specifies CASSQELAGGKYNEQFF.

V and J are TRBV19 and TRBJ1-4, with 7 bases lining up with TRBD1. The length of the CDR3 is 14 residues. Trimming cost V 3 bases and J 4 bases; bases outside gene matches: 2. The V gene's germline CDR1 is LNHDA and CDR2 SQIVND (reference sequence). CDR3 DNA sequence: TGTGCCAGTAGTATGGCAGGGGGTAATGAAAAACTGTTTTTT. Translated: CASSMAGGNEKLFF.

V gene TRBV6-1 combines with J gene TRBJ2-3; 12 bases map to TRBD1. Germline assignment: CDR1 MNHNS and CDR2 SASEGT. The CDR3 extends over 15 amino acids. With 3 bases clipped from V and 3 bases from J, the junction kept 1 base outside the gene matches. The CDR3 sequence is CASSEGQGATDTQYF. The CDR3 DNA sequence: TGTGCCAGCAGTGAGGGACAGGGGGCTACAGATACGCAGTATTTT.

The rearrangement joins TRBV5-1 to TRBJ1-2; 7 positions agree with TRBD1. J was trimmed by 6 bases and V by 0 bases; bases with no gene match: 5. The CDR3 sequence is 14 residues long. From germline, CDR1 is SGHRS and CDR2 YFSETQ. Here the CDR3 reads CASSLGQGVHGYTF. CDR3 nucleotide sequence: TGCGCCAGCAGCTTGGGGCAGGGGGTACATGGCTACACCTTC.